This paragraph covers one T cell receptor beta chain sequence. Data came from immunoSEQ multiplex PCR; TCRdb stores just in-frame clones and leaves some out. Of approximately 100,000 clones in the sample, around 90% were seen once. This sample is part of a study of T cell changes during pregnancy in multiple sclerosis. V lost 0 bases, J lost 4 bases, and 5 bases stayed unmatched. The CDR3 runs to 15 residues. Per germline, CDR1 SGHNT and CDR2 YYREEE (reference sequence). This receptor was identified in a female donor with multiple sclerosis, enrolled in a pregnancy study. The V call is TRBV5-4, the J call TRBJ2-3; TRBD2 matches at 7 bases. This material consisted of peripheral blood, taken in the second trimester of pregnancy. CDR3 sequence (DNA): TGTGCCAGCAGCTTGGGCGGGAGTCGATCAGATACGCAGTATTTT. This encodes CASSLGGSRSDTQYF.